The present TCR beta chain was sequenced within a study of PD-1 blockade in classical Hodgkin lymphoma. Every patient relapsed after autologous stem cell transplantation, and brentuximab vedotin exposure varied. The study recorded best responses of complete response, partial response or progressive disease. The data were produced by immunoSEQ multiplex PCR, yet TCRdb's version contains in-frame clones alone and is incomplete. The data hold 35,000 to 45,000 clones, with about two thirds observed a single time. Concerning this clone: Its antigen remains unknown.

Study observations and caveats: The study found that TCR diversity rose significantly by C4D1 in CD4+ but not CD8+ cells.

Germline values: CDR1 LNHDA, CDR2 SQIVND (reference sequence). V was pared by 3 bases and J by 1 base, with 13 bases between. CDR3 length equals 17 residues. The source material was peripheral blood mononuclear cells (PBMCs), sampled at baseline. The clonotype originates from a human donor with classical Hodgkin lymphoma. This chain links TRBV19 with TRBJ2-6; no clear D. CDR3 in DNA: TGTGCCAGTAGTATGAATGGGTGGGGATCTGGGGCCAACGTCCTGACTTTC. This gives the protein CASSMNGWGSGANVLTF.